A selection of T cell receptor beta chains follows, all from one sample in a study of blood T cell repertoires in COVID-19. Sequencing was performed with immunoSEQ multiplex PCR; in TCRdb, only in-frame clones are kept and a portion is missing. The sample has roughly 180,000 clones; 70% to 85% are singletons. The sample was peripheral blood. These receptors all stem from a young woman with acute or convalescent COVID-19. Both conserved end residues are part of each CDR3. The D gene is left open where the match is weak. Not every row has a clone size; where given, it reads once, few, many or a size class.

D	V	J	size	DNA	CDR3
.	TRBV7-2	TRBJ1-2	few	TGTGCCAGCAGCTTAGGACAGTTTGGCTATGGCTACACCTTC	CASSLGQFGYGYTF
TRBD1	TRBV28	TRBJ2-3	.	TGTGCCAGCAGTTCCCGGGACAGGGGGAGGGCTACGCAGTATTTT	CASSSRDRGRATQYF
.	TRBV28	TRBJ1-2	.	TGTGCCAGCAGGGGGCCCCACGGACAGTCCTATGGCTACACCTTC	CASRGPHGQSYGYTF
.	TRBV18	TRBJ2-1	.	TGTGCCAGCTCACCTCTCGGTCTTCCTTATACCTTCAATGAGCAGTTCTTC	CASSPLGLPYTFNEQFF
.	TRBV19	TRBJ1-6	once	TGTGCCAGTAGTGAACAGGCTAATTCACCCCTCCACTTT	CASSEQANSPLHF
.	TRBV12-5	TRBJ1-2	.	TGTGCTAGTGGTACAGGGACGGCTTATGGCTACACCTTC	CASGTGTAYGYTF
.	TRBV2	TRBJ1-2	.	TGTGCCAGCAGGGTGACATCTAACTATGGCTACACCTTC	CASRVTSNYGYTF
TRBD2	TRBV9	TRBJ2-1	.	TGTGCCAGCAGACCCGGGCTTCTAGCGGGACCCCACAATGAGCAGTTCTTC	CASRPGLLAGPHNEQFF
TRBD1	TRBV5-1	TRBJ1-4	few	TGCGCCAGCAGCTTACAGGGGGCTAATGAAAAACTGTTTTTT	CASSLQGANEKLFF
TRBD2	TRBV7-9	TRBJ2-2	once	TGTGCCAGCAGCTTCCGGCGGGAGGAGGGGGAGCTGTTTTTT	CASSFRREEGELFF
.	TRBV7-2	TRBJ2-7	.	TGTGCCAGCAGCTTTTCGAGAGAGCAGTACTTC	CASSFSREQYF
.	TRBV7-8	TRBJ1-4	.	TGTGCCAGCAGTCGGAGGCCGGGAGCAACTAATGAAAAACTGTTTTTT	CASSRRPGATNEKLFF
.	TRBV7-2	TRBJ1-4	.	TGTGCCAGCAGCTCGCATCAGGGAGGGAAACTGTTTTTT	CASSSHQGGKLFF
TRBD1	TRBV30	TRBJ2-3	.	TGTGCCGCCGACAGGGGGAGCACAGATACGCAGTATTTT	CAADRGSTDTQYF
.	TRBV30	TRBJ1-3	few	TGTGCCTGGAACCCCGGACAGAAGGCTACATATTTT	CAWNPGQKATYF
TRBD2	TRBV28	TRBJ2-5	.	TGTGCCAGCAGTTTCTCGGGGGGAGAGACCCAGTACTTC	CASSFSGGETQYF
.	TRBV3-1/TRBV3-2	TRBJ1-5	.	TGTGCCAGCAGCCAGGTGGGGGGGCGCGGGAGCAATCAGCCCCAGCATTTT	CASSQVGGRGSNQPQHF
.	TRBV7-2	TRBJ1-1	.	TGTGCCAGCAGCTTAAGGACAGCCGGGAAGACTGAAGCTTTCTTT	CASSLRTAGKTEAFF
TRBD2	TRBV9	TRBJ2-7	.	TGTGCCAGCAGCGTAGGAGGGGCTAGCGGGTTGTACGAGCAGTACTTC	CASSVGGASGLYEQYF
.	TRBV28	TRBJ1-1	.	TGTGCCAGCAGTTCCTCGGCAGGGCGAGCTGAAGCTTTCTTT	CASSSSAGRAEAFF
TRBD1	TRBV3-1/TRBV3-2	TRBJ1-2	.	TGTGCCAGCAGCCAGGGACAGGGGATAGATGGCTACACCTTC	CASSQGQGIDGYTF
.	TRBV5-8	TRBJ2-3	.	TGTGCCAGCAGCTTGGGGGGCGCTAGCGCAGATACGCAGTATTTT	CASSLGGASADTQYF
.	TRBV5-1	TRBJ1-2	.	TGCGCCAGCAGCTTGGACGGAGGTTATGGCTACACCTTC	CASSLDGGYGYTF
TRBD1	TRBV29-1	TRBJ1-1	once	TGCAGCGTCCACGTGGGACAGGGCGTCGGAGCTTTCTTT	CSVHVGQGVGAFF
.	TRBV6-5	TRBJ1-3	.	TGTGCCAGCAGTTCACAGGGATTGGGATCTGGAAACACCATATATTTT	CASSSQGLGSGNTIYF
.	TRBV6-5	TRBJ1-1	.	TGTGCCAGCAGTTACTCGCAGCGTGGAACTGAAGCTTTCTTT	CASSYSQRGTEAFF
.	TRBV9	TRBJ1-2	.	TGTGCCAGCAGCTCAACAGGGTATGGCTACACCTTC	CASSSTGYGYTF
.	TRBV18	TRBJ2-4	.	TGTGCCAGCTCACCGTATCAGTCCGTAGCCAAAAACATTCAGTACTTC	CASSPYQSVAKNIQYF
.	TRBV7-6	TRBJ2-2	.	TGTGCCAGCAGCCCCGACTACGGGGAGCTGTTTTTT	CASSPDYGELFF
TRBD1	TRBV19	TRBJ1-1	.	TGTGCCAGTAGACAGGGACAGGGGAACACTGAAGCTTTCTTT	CASRQGQGNTEAFF
.	TRBV5-1	TRBJ2-2	.	TGCGCCAGCAGCCTCGCGGCTAACGCGAACACCGGGGAGCTGTTTTTT	CASSLAANANTGELFF
.	TRBV12-3/TRBV12-4	TRBJ2-7	.	TGTGCCAGCAGTTTAAACGGCTACGAGCAGTACTTC	CASSLNGYEQYF
TRBD1	TRBV12-3/TRBV12-4	TRBJ1-1	few	TGTGCCAGCAGGCAGGGGGCTGGGACTGAAGCTTTCTTT	CASRQGAGTEAFF
TRBD1	TRBV7-6	TRBJ2-3	.	TGTGCCAGCAGCGGAACGACAGGGGGCGATAGGGATACGCAGTATTTT	CASSGTTGGDRDTQYF
.	TRBV29-1	TRBJ1-2	few	TGCAGCGTTTCAGATGGCTACACCTTC	CSVSDGYTF
TRBD1	TRBV12-5	TRBJ2-5	.	TGTGCTAGTGGTTTGGACAGGGGGCTAGGAGAGACCCAGTACTTC	CASGLDRGLGETQYF
.	TRBV19	TRBJ1-2	.	TGTGCCAGCTGGGACATTGGATATGGCTACACCTTC	CASWDIGYGYTF
.	TRBV28	TRBJ1-5	.	TGTGCCAGCAGTTTAGGCAGGGGAGATCAGCCCCAGCATTTT	CASSLGRGDQPQHF
TRBD2	TRBV18	TRBJ2-1	once	TGTGCCAGCTCAGCGTCTAGCGGGGGGGCCACTAATGAGCAGTTCTTC	CASSASSGGATNEQFF
.	TRBV9	TRBJ2-3	few	TGTGCCAGCAGAGCCCCAGGGGCTGACACAGATACGCAGTATTTT	CASRAPGADTDTQYF
.	TRBV3-1/TRBV3-2	TRBJ2-3	.	TGTGCCAGCAGACCCGAGGGAATCACAGATACGCAGTATTTT	CASRPEGITDTQYF
TRBD2	TRBV4-2	TRBJ2-3	.	TGTGCCAGCAGCCAGAGGAGTAGCGGGGTCACAGATACGCAGTATTTT	CASSQRSSGVTDTQYF
.	TRBV6-1	TRBJ1-2	.	TGTGCCAGCAGTTCCGTCAGCGGGGGTTTAAATGGCTACACCTTC	CASSSVSGGLNGYTF
TRBD1	TRBV27	TRBJ1-4	.	TGTGCCAGCAGTTTCAGGGGACAGGGAAATGAAAAACTGTTTTTT	CASSFRGQGNEKLFF
TRBD2	TRBV14	TRBJ2-1	.	TGTGCCAGCAGCCAAGCAGCGGGAATCCCCTACAATGAGCAGTTCTTC	CASSQAAGIPYNEQFF
.	TRBV28	TRBJ1-1	.	TGTGCCAGCAACTCCCCGCCCCGGGACATTAAAATAGCTTTCTTT	CASNSPPRDIKIAFF
TRBD2	TRBV6-6	TRBJ2-1	.	TGTGCCACATCTAGCGGGAGGGCCTCTGGGGCCAATGAGCAGTTCTTC	CATSSGRASGANEQFF
.	TRBV14	TRBJ1-6	.	TGTGCCAGCAGCCAAGCCAGTCTGCGGTCACCCCTCCACTTT	CASSQASLRSPLHF
TRBD2	TRBV7-7	TRBJ2-5	.	TGTGCCAGCAGCTTGACTAGCGGGGGGGGAGAGACCCAGTACTTC	CASSLTSGGGETQYF
TRBD2	TRBV9	TRBJ2-7	.	TGTGCCAGCAGCGTAGGTCCGGTGACTAGCGGGGAGAGTGAGCAGTACTTC	CASSVGPVTSGESEQYF
TRBD1	TRBV30	TRBJ1-5	.	TGTGCCTGGAGTGTGGGGCAGGGGGTACTTCAGCCCCAGCATTTT	CAWSVGQGVLQPQHF
.	TRBV27	TRBJ2-3	once	TGTGCCAGCAGTACCCAAGGTCAGGGCCACACAGATACGCAGTATTTT	CASSTQGQGHTDTQYF
TRBD2	TRBV7-6	TRBJ2-1	.	TGTGCCAGCAGCCCTCGGACTAGCGGGGGGGCCCATGAGCAGTTCTTC	CASSPRTSGGAHEQFF
.	TRBV19	TRBJ2-2	.	TGTGCCAGTAGCTGGCGTCCAGGGTTGTGGACCGGGGAGCTGTTTTTT	CASSWRPGLWTGELFF
TRBD1	TRBV4-3	TRBJ1-2	.	TGCGCCAGCAGCCAAGATCAGGGGGACTATGGCTACACCTTC	CASSQDQGDYGYTF
.	TRBV19	TRBJ1-5	few	TGTGCCAGTAGTATACAGGGGAATAGGTATAGCAATCAGCCCCAGCATTTT	CASSIQGNRYSNQPQHF
.	TRBV6-2/TRBV6-3	TRBJ1-2	.	TGTGCCAGCAGTTCGCCGACACATGGCTACACCTTC	CASSSPTHGYTF
TRBD1	TRBV27	TRBJ2-1	.	TGTGCCAGCAGTAAGGGACAGGGGAAGGGTGAGCAGTTCTTC	CASSKGQGKGEQFF
TRBD2	TRBV4-1	TRBJ2-1	.	TGCGCCAGCAGCCAAGATTCTAGCGGGGGGGCTTCCTACAATGAGCAGTTCTTC	CASSQDSSGGASYNEQFF
TRBD1	TRBV9	TRBJ1-2	.	TGTGCCAGCTGGGACAGGGTGGATGGCTACACCTTC	CASWDRVDGYTF